This record looks at one T cell receptor (beta chain) sequence and its context. The data stem from a study of blood T cell repertoires in COVID-19. Study at large: Both acute and convalescent COVID-19 samples were obtained from the United States, Italy and Spain. The analysed material was cDNA or gDNA that came from T cells, B-cell-depleted T cells, or PBMCs.

The V gene end was trimmed by 5 bases and the J gene end by 11 bases; junction bases not matched to a gene: 9. This CDR3 spans 14 amino acids. The V gene's germline CDR1 is LNHDA and CDR2 SQIVND (reference sequence). Data came from immunoSEQ multiplex PCR; TCRdb stores just in-frame clones and leaves some out. The table shows 350,000 to 450,000 clones, with 89% occurring only once. The V gene is TRBV19, the J gene TRBJ1-6; 7 bases fit TRBD1. This receptor was obtained from a woman aged 40 to 49 with COVID-19, enrolled during active disease. The sample was peripheral blood. The CDR3 nucleotides are TGTGCCAGTAGTCCTCGACAGGGCGATACACCCCTCCACTTT. Translated: CASSPRQGDTPLHF.